These 15 T cell receptor beta chains were sequenced from one sample in a study of blood T cell repertoires in COVID-19. This table comes from immunoSEQ multiplex PCR, and its TCRdb copy is limited to in-frame clones, with some not included. The sample has fewer than 90,000 clones; 88% are singletons. Sequenced input: peripheral blood. The receptors come from a human donor in a cohort sampled during active COVID-19.

The rearrangement uses TRBV11-2 and TRBJ2-5, with TRBD1 as a possible D gene (6 bases). Trimming shortened V by 6 bases and J by 4 bases, and 15 bases separated the two germline ends. Per the germline V gene, CDR1 is SGHAT and CDR2 is FQNNGV. The CDR3 is 14 residues long. The CDR3 loop is CASSPTGVRETQYF. The CDR3 DNA reads as TGTGCCAGCAGTCCGACAGGAGTACGAGAGACCCAGTACTTC.

This clone was seen once. The V call is TRBV7-9, the J call TRBJ1-2; 8 bases align to TRBD1. This CDR3 comprises 14 residues. The germline V gene encodes CDR1 SEHNR and CDR2 FQNEAQ (reference sequence). V lost 4 bases, J lost 5 bases, and 6 bases stayed unmatched. CDR3: CASSSEQGAYGYTF. The DNA for the CDR3 is TGTGCCAGCAGCTCCGAGCAGGGGGCTTATGGCTACACCTTC.

The V and J genes are TRBV4-1 and TRBJ2-7, with 9 bases that match TRBD2. V gave up 2 bases and J gave up 3 bases; unmatched junction bases: 5. This CDR3 spans 15 amino acids. Per the germline V gene, CDR1 is MGHRA and CDR2 is YSYEKL. CDR3 coding DNA: TGCGCCAGCAGCCAAACGACTAGCGGTTACTACGAGCAGTACTTC. Its protein product is CASSQTTSGYYEQYF.

The rearrangement uses TRBV5-1 and TRBJ2-2, with D possibly TRBD2 on 6 matching bases. CDR3 length: 16 amino acids. V lost 4 bases, J lost 3 bases, and 16 bases lay in between. The germline gives CDR1 SGHRS, CDR2 YFSETQ. The CDR3 spells CASSPIGGADTGELFF. In DNA, the CDR3 is TGCGCCAGCAGCCCGATCGGGGGAGCAGACACCGGGGAGCTGTTTTTT.

This chain uses TRBV29-1 with TRBJ2-1; 9 bases map to TRBD1. J lost 9 bases, V lost 7 bases, and 7 bases had no gene match. Germline lookup yields CDR1 SQVTM and CDR2 ANQGSEA. The CDR3 has 12 amino acids. As DNA, the CDR3 is TGCAGCGCGGGACAGGGCTGGACTGAGCAGTTCTTC. This translates into CSAGQGWTEQFF.

This rearrangement joins TRBV28 to TRBJ2-3; 10 nucleotides agree with TRBD2. The trim removed 6 bases at V and 3 bases at J, leaving 3 bases unmatched. Germline lookup yields CDR1 MDHEN and CDR2 SYDVKM. This CDR3 is built from 14 residues. The CDR3 sequence is CASRLAGETDTQYF. In DNA, the CDR3 is TGTGCCAGCAGGCTAGCGGGAGAGACAGATACGCAGTATTTT.

The CDR3 DNA reads TGTGCCAGCAGTTACTCTGGCGGGGACCCCTACGAGCAGTACTTC. Amino acid sequence: CASSYSGGDPYEQYF. The chain links TRBV6-5 to TRBJ2-7; possibly TRBD2 for D (6 bases). Trimming removed 0 bases at V and 2 bases at J, with 11 bases between. This CDR3 has 15 amino acids. CDR1 is MNHEY and CDR2 is SVGAGI in the germline V gene.

This clone is a singleton in its sample. The chain combines TRBV10-3 with TRBJ2-1, with a possible D match to TRBD2 (5 bases). CDR3 length equals 13 residues. The V gene's germline CDR1 is ENHRY and CDR2 SYGVKD. V lost 6 bases to trimming and J lost 9 bases, with 15 bases between them. CDR3 sequence (DNA): TGTGCCATCAGACTAGAGGGATCCAGTGAGCAGTTCTTC. Its translation is CAIRLEGSSEQFF.

This clone has only one observation. The V call is TRBV11-3, the J call TRBJ2-1; tentatively, D is TRBD2 (5 bases). The CDR3 runs to 16 residues. CDR1 is SGHNT and CDR2 is YENEEA in the germline V gene. V was clipped by 5 bases and J by 8 bases, with 22 bases between them. Here the CDR3 DNA reads TGTGCCAGCAGCACCGAGGGAAGGGCCTCGGCCGATGAGCAGTTCTTC. Translating it yields CASSTEGRASADEQFF.

The rearrangement joins TRBV24-1 to TRBJ2-5, with a weak D call TRBD1 (6 bases). V was trimmed by 4 bases and J by 2 bases, leaving 19 bases between them. From germline, CDR1 is KGHDR and CDR2 SFDVKD. This CDR3 spans 17 amino acids. In DNA form, the CDR3 reads TGTGCCACCAGTGACCATCGCAAACAGGGAAAGCAAGAGACCCAGTACTTC. Translated, it gives CATSDHRKQGKQETQYF.

The chain couples TRBV4-1 to TRBJ1-4, with TRBD1 matching 9 bases. Per the germline V gene, CDR1 is MGHRA and CDR2 is YSYEKL. CDR3 length equals 16 residues. Trimming at V came to 1 base and at J to 8 bases, leaving 8 bases not matched to a gene. CDR3 sequence reads: CASSQVIGTGREKLFF. The CDR3 nucleotides read TGCGCCAGCAGCCAAGTAATCGGGACAGGGAGGGAAAAACTGTTTTTT.

V is TRBV28 and J is TRBJ1-2; 9 bases fit TRBD1. Germline V gene sequence: CDR1 MDHEN, CDR2 SYDVKM. The CDR3 loop spans 17 amino acids. Losses at the gene ends were 2 bases for V and 7 bases for J; bases not matched to a gene: 14. The CDR3 loop reads CASSLGSIWTGASGYTF. The CDR3 DNA reads as TGTGCCAGCAGTTTAGGGTCTATCTGGACAGGGGCTAGTGGCTACACCTTC.

This clone has a handful of counts. The chain has TRBV7-9 and TRBJ2-7; D gene unclear. This CDR3 comprises 15 residues. Trimming pared 4 bases from V and 2 bases from J, leaving 15 bases between. Germline-derived CDR1 and CDR2 are SEHNR and FQNEAQ (reference sequence). CDR3 DNA: TGTGCCAGCAGCTCCCTAGGCACCAGACCCTACGAGCAGTACTTC. As protein: CASSSLGTRPYEQYF. Full variable domain (missing parts from reference TRBV7-9 and TRBJ2-7): DTGVSQNPRHKITKRGQNVTFRCDPISEHNRLYWYRQTLGQGPEFLTYFQNEAQLEKSRLLSDRFSAERPKGSFSTLEIQRTEQGDSAMYLCASSSLGTRPYEQYFGPGTRLTVT.

CDR3 residues: CASSQAGNGETQYF. The CDR3 nucleotides read TGTGCCAGCAGCCAGGCGGGGAATGGAGAGACCCAGTACTTC. The gene calls are TRBV3-1 (or the pseudogene TRBV3-2) and TRBJ2-5; a possible D gene is TRBD2 (6 bases). V was shortened by 3 bases and J by 4 bases, with 12 bases between the two germline ends. The CDR3 length is 14 residues. Germline loops: CDR1 LGHDT, CDR2 YNNKEL (reference sequence).

Only a few counts were recorded for this clone. This chain joins TRBV7-2 and TRBJ1-1, with D hard to call. Trimming left V 1 base short and J 1 base short, with 4 bases between. The CDR3 is 13 residues long. CDR1 SGHTA and CDR2 FQGNSA come from the germline V gene. Here the CDR3 DNA reads TGTGCCAGCAGCTTAGTGGCGAACACTGAAGCTTTCTTT. It translates to CASSLVANTEAFF.